The 2 T cell receptor beta chains below come from one sample, sequenced in a study of blood T cell repertoires in COVID-19. Assay: immunoSEQ multiplex PCR; the TCRdb copy retains only in-frame clones and omits some. The sample yields about 310,000 clones, more than 85% seen once. Sequenced sample: peripheral blood. These receptors came from a man between 65 and 85 years old with acute or convalescent COVID-19.

In its sample, this clone was seen a few times. This chain joins TRBV5-4 and TRBJ1-1; D is ambiguous. This CDR3 comprises 14 residues. V gave up 1 base and J gave up 7 bases, with 14 bases separating them. Per germline, CDR1 SGHNT and CDR2 YYREEE (reference sequence). The CDR3 coding sequence is TGTGCCAGCAGCTTGCGTGATGGTAGTGGTGAAGCTTTCTTT. Its translation: CASSLRDGSGEAFF.

The V gene is TRBV10-3, the J gene TRBJ1-2; possibly TRBD1 for D (6 bases). The V gene lost 0 bases and the J gene lost 8 bases, with 10 bases spanning the gap. CDR1 is ENHRY and CDR2 is SYGVKD in the germline V gene. The CDR3 totals 13 residues. The CDR3 spells CAISESTGKGYTF. The CDR3 DNA reads TGTGCCATCAGTGAGTCTACAGGGAAGGGCTACACCTTC.